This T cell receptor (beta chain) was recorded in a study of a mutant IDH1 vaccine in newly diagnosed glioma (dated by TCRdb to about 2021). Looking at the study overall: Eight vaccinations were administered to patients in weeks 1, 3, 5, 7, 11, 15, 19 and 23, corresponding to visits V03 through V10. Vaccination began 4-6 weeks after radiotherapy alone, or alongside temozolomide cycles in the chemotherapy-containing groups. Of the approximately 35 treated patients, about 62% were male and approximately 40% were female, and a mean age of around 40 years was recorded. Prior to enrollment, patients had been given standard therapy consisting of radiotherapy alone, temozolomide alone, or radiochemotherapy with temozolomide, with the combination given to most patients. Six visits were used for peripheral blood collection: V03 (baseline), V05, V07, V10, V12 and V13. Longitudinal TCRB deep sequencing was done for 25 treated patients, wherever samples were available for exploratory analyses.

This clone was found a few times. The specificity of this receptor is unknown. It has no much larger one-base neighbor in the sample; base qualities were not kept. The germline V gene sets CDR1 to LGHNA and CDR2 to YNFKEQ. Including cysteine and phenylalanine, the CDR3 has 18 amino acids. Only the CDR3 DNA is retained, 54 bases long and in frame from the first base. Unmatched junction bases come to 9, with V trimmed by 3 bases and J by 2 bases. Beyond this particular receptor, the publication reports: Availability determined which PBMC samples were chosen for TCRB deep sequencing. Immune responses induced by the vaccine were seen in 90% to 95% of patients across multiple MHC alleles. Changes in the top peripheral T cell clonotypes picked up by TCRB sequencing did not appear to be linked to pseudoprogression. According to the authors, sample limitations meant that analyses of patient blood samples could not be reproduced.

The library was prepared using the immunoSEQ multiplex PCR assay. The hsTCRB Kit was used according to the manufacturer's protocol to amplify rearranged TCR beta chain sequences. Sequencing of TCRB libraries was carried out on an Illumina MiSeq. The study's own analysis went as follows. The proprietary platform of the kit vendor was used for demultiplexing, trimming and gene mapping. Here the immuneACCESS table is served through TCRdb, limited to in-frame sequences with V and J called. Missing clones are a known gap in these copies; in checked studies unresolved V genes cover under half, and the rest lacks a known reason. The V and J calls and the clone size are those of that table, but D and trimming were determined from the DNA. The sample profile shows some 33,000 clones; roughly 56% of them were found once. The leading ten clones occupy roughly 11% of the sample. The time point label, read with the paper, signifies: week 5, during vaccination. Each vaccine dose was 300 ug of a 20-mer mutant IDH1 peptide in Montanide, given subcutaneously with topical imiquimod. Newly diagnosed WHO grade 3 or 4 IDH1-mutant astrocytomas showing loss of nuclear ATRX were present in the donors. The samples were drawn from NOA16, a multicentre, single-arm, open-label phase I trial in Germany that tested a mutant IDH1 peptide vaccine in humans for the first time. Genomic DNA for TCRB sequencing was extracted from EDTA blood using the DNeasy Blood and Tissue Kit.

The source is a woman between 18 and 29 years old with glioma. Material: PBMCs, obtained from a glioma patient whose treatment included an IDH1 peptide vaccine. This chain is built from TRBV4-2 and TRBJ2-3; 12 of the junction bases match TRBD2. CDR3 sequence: CASSQTPTSGGTTDTQYF. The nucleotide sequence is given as TGTGCCAGCAGCCAGACCCCGACTAGCGGGGGAACCACAGATACGCAGTATTTT.